Sequencing of this T cell receptor (beta chain) was carried out in a study of early T cells in non-severe SARS-CoV-2 infection. Across the whole study: Sequencing was performed on bulk RNA from unsorted whole blood, leaving chains unpaired.

Broader study findings: Anti-spike CD8 specificities were favored by VDJdb matching, whose results missed private and CD4 specificities.

TCRdb passed the 5' RACE reads through MiXCR, listing each CDR3 protein once. The repertoire holds approximately 58,000 distinct CDR3 sequences, 11% seen once, with roughly 10% in the top ten. V was pared by 4 bases and J by 7 bases, with 20 bases between. The CDR3 consists of 16 residues. Germline lookup yields CDR1 MGHRA and CDR2 YSYEKL. This clonotype was recorded at least ten times. Its antigen remains unidentified. The sample consisted of whole blood. The chain carries TRBV4-1 and TRBJ2-1, with a weak D call TRBD2 (5 bases). This sequence was found in an adult who was a healthcare worker with PCR-confirmed SARS-CoV-2 infection or an uninfected control (not recorded which). CDR3 protein: CASSPGAQPGLNEQFF. The CDR3, as DNA: TGCGCCAGCAGCCCTGGCGCGCAGCCGGGATTAAATGAGCAGTTCTTC.